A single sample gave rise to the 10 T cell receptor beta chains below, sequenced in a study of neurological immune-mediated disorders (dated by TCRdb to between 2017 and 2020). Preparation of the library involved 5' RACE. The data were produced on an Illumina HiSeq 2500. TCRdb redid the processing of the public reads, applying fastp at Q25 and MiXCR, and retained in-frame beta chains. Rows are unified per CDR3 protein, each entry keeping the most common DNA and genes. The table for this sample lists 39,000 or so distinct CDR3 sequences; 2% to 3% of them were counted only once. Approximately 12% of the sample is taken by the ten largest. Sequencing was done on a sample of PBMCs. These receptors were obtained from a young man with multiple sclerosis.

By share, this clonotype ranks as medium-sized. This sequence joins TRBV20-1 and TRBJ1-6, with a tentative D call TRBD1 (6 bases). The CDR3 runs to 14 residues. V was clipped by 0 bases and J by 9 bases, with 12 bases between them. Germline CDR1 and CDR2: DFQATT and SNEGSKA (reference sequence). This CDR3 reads CSARDLQGSSPLHF. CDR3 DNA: TGCAGTGCTAGAGATCTACAGGGTAGTTCACCCCTCCACTTT.

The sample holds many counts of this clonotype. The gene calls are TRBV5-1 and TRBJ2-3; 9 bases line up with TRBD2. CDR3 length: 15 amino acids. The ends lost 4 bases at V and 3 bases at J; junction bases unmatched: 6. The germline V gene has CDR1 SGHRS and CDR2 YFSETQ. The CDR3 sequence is CASSPTTSGTDTQYF. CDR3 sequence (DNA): TGCGCCAGCAGCCCCACCACTAGCGGGACAGATACGCAGTATTTT.

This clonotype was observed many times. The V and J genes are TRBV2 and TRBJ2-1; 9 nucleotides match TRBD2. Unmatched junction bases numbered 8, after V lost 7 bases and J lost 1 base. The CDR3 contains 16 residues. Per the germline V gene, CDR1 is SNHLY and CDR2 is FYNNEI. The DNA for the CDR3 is TGTGCCAGCACCGACCCTCTAGCGGGATCCTACAATGAGCAGTTCTTC. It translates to CASTDPLAGSYNEQFF.

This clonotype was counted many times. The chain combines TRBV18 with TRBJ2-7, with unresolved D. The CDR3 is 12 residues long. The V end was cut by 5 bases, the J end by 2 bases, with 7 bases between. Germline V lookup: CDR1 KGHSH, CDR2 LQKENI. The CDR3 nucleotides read TGTGCCAGCTCAACCGAGACCTACGAGCAGTACTTC. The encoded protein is CASSTETYEQYF.

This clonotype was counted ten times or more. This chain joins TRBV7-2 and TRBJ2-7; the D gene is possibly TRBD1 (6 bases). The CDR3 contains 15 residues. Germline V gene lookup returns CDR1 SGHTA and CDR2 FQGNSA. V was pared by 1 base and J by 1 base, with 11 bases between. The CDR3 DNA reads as TGTGCCAGCAGCTTAGAGCCAGGGACATCCTACGAGCAGTACTTC. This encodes CASSLEPGTSYEQYF. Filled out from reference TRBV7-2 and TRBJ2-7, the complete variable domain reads GAGVSQSPSNKVTEKGKDVELRCDPISGHTALYWYRQSLGQGLEFLIYFQGNSAPDKSGLPSDRFSAERTGGSVSTLTIQRTQQEDSAVYLCASSLEPGTSYEQYFGPGTRLTVT.

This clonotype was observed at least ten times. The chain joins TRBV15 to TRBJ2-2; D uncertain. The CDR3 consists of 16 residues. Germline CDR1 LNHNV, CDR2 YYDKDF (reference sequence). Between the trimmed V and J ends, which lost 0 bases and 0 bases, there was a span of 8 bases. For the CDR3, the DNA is TGTGCCACCAGCAGAGATGGTGAACCGAACACCGGGGAGCTGTTTTTT. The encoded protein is CATSRDGEPNTGELFF.

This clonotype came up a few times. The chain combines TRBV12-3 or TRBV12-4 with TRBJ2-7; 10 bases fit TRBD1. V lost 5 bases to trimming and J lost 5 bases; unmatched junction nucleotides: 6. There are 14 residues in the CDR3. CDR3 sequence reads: CASSPGQGIHEQYF. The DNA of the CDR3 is TGTGCCAGCAGTCCGGGACAGGGGATCCACGAGCAGTACTTC.

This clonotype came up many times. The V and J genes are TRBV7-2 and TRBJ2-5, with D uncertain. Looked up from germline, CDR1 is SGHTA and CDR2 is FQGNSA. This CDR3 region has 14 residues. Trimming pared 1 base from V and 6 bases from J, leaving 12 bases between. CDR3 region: CASSLEIALKTQYF. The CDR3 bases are TGTGCCAGCAGCTTAGAAATCGCTTTGAAGACCCAGTACTTC.

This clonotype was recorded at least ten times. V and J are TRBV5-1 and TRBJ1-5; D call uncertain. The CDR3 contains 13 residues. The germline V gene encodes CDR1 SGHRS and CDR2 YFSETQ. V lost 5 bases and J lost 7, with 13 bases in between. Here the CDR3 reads CASSHEGDQPQHF. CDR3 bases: TGCGCCAGCAGTCATGAAGGAGACCAGCCCCAGCATTTT.

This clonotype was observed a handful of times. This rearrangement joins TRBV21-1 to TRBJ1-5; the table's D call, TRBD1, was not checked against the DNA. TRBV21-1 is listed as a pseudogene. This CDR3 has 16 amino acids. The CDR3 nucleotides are TGTGCCAGCAGCGCTCCCTCCGGGACAGGGTTTCAGCACCAGCATTTT. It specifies CASSAPSGTGFQHQHF.